This T cell receptor (beta chain) emerged from a study of CD8+CD57+ T cells in acquired aplastic anemia. The study's findings and limits: Patients and controls shared 25 to 35 CD8+ CDR3 sequences, highly expressed in patients.

The CDR3 covers 16 residues. V dropped 6 bases and J dropped 2; count of bases not matched to a gene: 11. Germline lookup yields CDR1 MNHNY and CDR2 SVGAGI (reference sequence). Both TCR beta VDJ combination and CDR3 sequence profiling were carried out. Genomic DNA was the template for this profiling. TCRdb itself ran the reads through MiXCR, one entry per CDR3 protein. Of roughly 240,000 distinct CDR3 sequences listed, 40% to 50% are singletons. This clonotype was picked up many times. Its antigen is currently unknown. Only patients with CD8+CD57+ cell expansion on flow cytometry were chosen for sequencing. Patients had received no therapy at the time of blood sampling.

Material: sorted CD4+, CD8+, or CD8+CD57+ T cells (not recorded which) from PBMCs. The gene calls are TRBV6-6 and TRBJ2-5, with TRBD2 matching 8 bases. The sequence was obtained from a human donor with aplastic anemia. DNA for the CDR3: TGTGCCAGCAGCCCTCGGGGGCGGGGGGCGCAAGAGACCCAGTACTTC. Its protein product is CASSPRGRGAQETQYF.